Each of the 20 T cell receptor beta chains below was sequenced from the same sample in a study of shared clonotypes between healthy human individuals. The method was immunoSEQ multiplex PCR; TCRdb's version includes in-frame clones alone and lacks a portion of them. The sample holds just over 2,000,000 clones, around 95% seen once. The source material was naive CD4+ T cells sorted from blood. Subset: CD45RA+ positively selected. The origin of the receptors is a man aged 18-30 years in good health.

The chain carries TRBV5-1 and TRBJ1-2; weak D call: TRBD1 (6 bases). V lost 0 bases and J 3 bases, leaving 12 bases between the germline ends. Germline V gene data show CDR1 as SGHRS and CDR2 as YFSETQ. This CDR3 has 15 residues. The CDR3, as DNA: TGCGCCAGCAGCTTGGGAGGGGGAACAGACTATGGCTACACCTTC. Protein product: CASSLGGGTDYGYTF.

The chain combines TRBV10-1 with TRBJ2-5, with TRBD2 identical over 15 bases. V was pared by 4 bases and J by 4 bases, with 7 bases of the junction left unmatched. CDR3 length: 17 residues. Germline CDR1 and CDR2: WNHNN and SYGVQD (reference sequence). In DNA, the CDR3 is TGCGCCAGCAGTGTTGGACTAGCGGGAGGGCAAGGAGAGACCCAGTACTTC. Translating it yields CASSVGLAGGQGETQYF.

The V gene is TRBV7-2, the J gene TRBJ2-1; no clear D gene. V dropped 0 bases and J dropped 0 bases, with 12 bases sitting between them. The germline CDR1 and CDR2 sequences are SGHTA and FQGNSA. The CDR3 runs 17 residues. The CDR3 DNA follows: TGTGCCAGCAGCTTAGCGATCCGTACGAGCTCCTACAATGAGCAGTTCTTC. It is translated as CASSLAIRTSSYNEQFF.

The gene calls are TRBV6-5 and TRBJ1-6; TRBD1 agrees at 8 bases. CDR1 is MNHEY, CDR2 SVGAGI, per germline. With V trimmed by 5 bases and J by 7 bases, 4 bases remained unmatched. The CDR3 extends over 14 amino acids. CDR3: CASSAYRGNSPLHF. Here the CDR3 DNA reads TGTGCCAGCAGTGCCTACAGGGGGAATTCACCCCTCCACTTT.

This chain uses TRBV30 with TRBJ2-1; D call uncertain. The length of the CDR3 is 13 residues. V was shortened by 1 base and J by 8 bases, with 12 bases between the two germline ends. Germline values: CDR1 GTSNPN, CDR2 SVGIG (reference sequence). The CDR3 DNA is TGTGCCTGGAGTGGGTCCGTTCCCGATGAGCAGTTCTTC. It specifies CAWSGSVPDEQFF.

The rearrangement joins TRBV19 to TRBJ1-2; possibly TRBD1 for D (5 bases). CDR1 is LNHDA and CDR2 is SQIVND in the germline V gene (reference sequence). The CDR3 totals 14 residues. V lost 6 bases to trimming and J lost 1 base, with 12 bases between them. CDR3 DNA: TGTGCCAGTAGGCAGGGAGGCGTTAACTATGGCTACACCTTC. Translating it yields CASRQGGVNYGYTF.

In regard to this clone: It may be a read error: a sequence one base away is much more abundant. Additional DNA sequences in this sample encode the identical CDR3. V gene TRBV4-3 combines with J gene TRBJ2-3; D not resolved. The V gene's germline CDR1 is LGHNA and CDR2 YSLEER. The CDR3 spans 14 residues. This CDR3 reads CASSQDSRIDTQYF. CDR3 in DNA: TGCGCCAGCAGCCAAGATTCGCGTATAGATACGCAGTACTTT.

This rearrangement joins TRBV7-8 to TRBJ1-6, with 10 nucleotides matching TRBD1. The germline V gene has CDR1 SGHVS and CDR2 FQNEAQ. V dropped 5 bases and J dropped 6; count of bases not matched to a gene: 7. The CDR3 contains 16 residues. The CDR3: CASSPGGQGVNSPLHF. Here the CDR3 DNA reads TGTGCCAGCAGCCCCGGCGGACAGGGGGTTAATTCACCCCTCCACTTT.

This rearrangement joins TRBV7-9 to TRBJ2-6; D call uncertain. Germline lookup yields CDR1 SEHNR and CDR2 FQNEAQ (reference sequence). Trimming removed 5 bases from V and 0 bases from J, with 11 bases in between. CDR3 size: 16 residues. The CDR3 protein is CASSLGGRSGANVLTF. In DNA form, the CDR3 reads TGTGCCAGCAGCCTCGGTGGGCGCTCTGGGGCCAACGTCCTGACTTTC.

The chain combines TRBV5-1 with TRBJ1-5, with D tentatively TRBD1 (5 bases). Trimming took off 3 bases at V and 3 bases at J, with 7 bases between the two ends. This CDR3 region has 13 residues. CDR1 is SGHRS and CDR2 is YFSETQ in the germline V gene. The CDR3 reads CASSSGPNQPQHF. The CDR3 nucleotides read TGCGCCAGCAGCTCGGGACCCAATCAGCCCCAGCATTTT.

This rearrangement joins TRBV27 to TRBJ2-7, with TRBD2 matching 12 bases. Germline values: CDR1 MNHEY, CDR2 SMNVEV (reference sequence). The ends lost 4 bases at V and 3 bases at J; junction bases unmatched: 4. This CDR3 region has 15 residues. In nucleotides, the CDR3 is TGTGCCAGCAGTTACGCGACTAGCGGGAGCTACGAGCAGTACTTC. Translated: CASSYATSGSYEQYF.

The chain recombines TRBV15 with TRBJ2-1; 8 bases fit TRBD2. Germline V lookup: CDR1 LNHNV, CDR2 YYDKDF (reference sequence). This CDR3 has 14 residues. Trimming removed 4 bases from V and 4 bases from J; junction bases left unmatched: 3. CDR3 coding DNA: TGTGCCACCAGCATTACTAGCGGATACAATGAGCAGTTCTTC. Its translation: CATSITSGYNEQFF.

The chain recombines TRBV30 with TRBJ1-2; D gene ambiguous. Germline V CDR1 and CDR2: GTSNPN, SVGIG (reference sequence). The CDR3 is 16 amino acids. Trimming removed 1 base from V and 3 bases from J, with 18 bases in between. This CDR3 reads CAWSGFKVAGDYGYTF. CDR3 nucleotide sequence: TGTGCCTGGAGTGGATTTAAGGTGGCAGGTGACTATGGCTACACCTTC.

V is TRBV29-1 and J is TRBJ1-2; 9 nucleotides align to TRBD1. The junction had 3 bases not matched to a gene; V was cut back by 5 bases and J by 8 bases. The CDR3 is made up of 11 amino acids. From germline, CDR1 is SQVTM and CDR2 ANQGSEA. As DNA, the CDR3 is TGCAGCGTTCGGACAGGGGTCGGCTACACCTTC. Translated: CSVRTGVGYTF.

The V and J genes are TRBV27 and TRBJ1-1, with TRBD1 identical over 7 bases. Germline CDR1 is MNHEY and CDR2 is SMNVEV (reference sequence). The CDR3 has 15 amino acids. V shed 6 bases and J 1 base; nucleotides not matched to a gene: 8. DNA for the CDR3: TGTGCCAGCAGAACCTACAGGGGCGCGAACACTGAAGCTTTCTTT. Protein product: CASRTYRGANTEAFF.

CDR3 region: CASSDGGLANTEAFF. The CDR3 nucleotides are TGTGCCAGCAGTGATGGGGGGCTAGCAAACACTGAAGCTTTCTTT. This rearrangement joins TRBV2 to TRBJ1-1; TRBD1 is a possible D gene (6 bases). The length of the CDR3 is 15 residues. The V gene lost 3 bases and the J gene lost 2 bases, with 13 bases spanning the gap. The germline gives CDR1 SNHLY, CDR2 FYNNEI.

V is TRBV12-2 and J is TRBJ2-2; TRBD2, the table's D call, was not compared with the DNA. TRBV12-2 is a pseudogene segment. CDR3 length: 17 amino acids. The CDR3 bases are TGTGCAAGTCGACAAAAACGGGGAGGGAAGAACACCGGGGAGCTGTTTTTT. It specifies CASRQKRGGKNTGELFF.

The rearrangement uses TRBV7-9 and TRBJ1-6; TRBD1 might be the D (6 bases). The CDR3 consists of 13 residues. From germline, CDR1 is SEHNR and CDR2 FQNEAQ (reference sequence). Trimming took 6 bases from V and 8 from J, leaving 11 bases between them. This chain's CDR3 is CASSKGEDSPLHF. In DNA, the CDR3 is TGTGCCAGCAGTAAGGGGGAGGATTCACCCCTCCACTTT.

The gene calls are TRBV7-2 and TRBJ2-3, with D maybe TRBD2 (6 bases). Germline CDR1 is SGHTA and CDR2 is FQGNSA. The germline V and J ends were trimmed by 5 bases and 11 bases, with 20 bases remaining between them. The CDR3 sequence is 14 residues long. CDR3 sequence (DNA): TGTGCCAGCAGCCCCGGAGTTAGCGGTCGTTTGCAGTATTTT. It specifies CASSPGVSGRLQYF.

J is TRBJ2-1 and V is TRBV7-3; TRBD2 agrees at 10 bases. Germline loops: CDR1 SGHTA, CDR2 FQGTGA. This CDR3 is built from 20 residues. Trimming at V came to 2 bases and at J to 3 bases, leaving 16 bases not matched to a gene. CDR3 residues: CASSLLFGLAGVGYYNEQFF. The CDR3 DNA sequence: TGTGCCAGCAGCTTACTTTTCGGGCTAGCGGGGGTTGGGTACTACAATGAGCAGTTCTTC.